These T cell receptor beta chains were read from a single sample in a study of control samples from healthy donors and cancer patients. Assay used: immunoSEQ multiplex PCR; TCRdb lists only in-frame clones, some missing. Altogether around 50,000 clones are present, approximately 83% being singletons, with the ten largest covering 2.8%. The sequencing input was PBMCs. These receptors were obtained from a woman aged 45 to 65 with lung cancer. Both conserved end residues are part of each CDR3. Each record gives: D gene, V gene, CDR3 protein. D genes are given only for firm matches.

d_gene: TRBD1; v_gene: TRBV7-2; CDR3aa: CASSLRTGFRTEAFF
d_gene: .; v_gene: TRBV19; CDR3aa: CASSISQLNTEAFF
d_gene: .; v_gene: TRBV6-6; CDR3aa: CASSPVGDTGELFF
d_gene: TRBD1; v_gene: TRBV7-6; CDR3aa: CASSLGGTGISEKLFF
d_gene: .; v_gene: TRBV12-3/TRBV12-4; CDR3aa: CASSNNEQFF
d_gene: .; v_gene: TRBV11-3; CDR3aa: CASSLVAASSYNEQFF
d_gene: TRBD2; v_gene: TRBV5-4; CDR3aa: CASSGMAGGPSYNEQFF
d_gene: .; v_gene: TRBV4-3; CDR3aa: CASSQELQETQYF
d_gene: .; v_gene: TRBV27; CDR3aa: CASSLVGAYLNEQFF
d_gene: TRBD2; v_gene: TRBV15; CDR3aa: CATSRDMWGEGEQYF
d_gene: .; v_gene: TRBV7-9; CDR3aa: CASSPSASSYNEQFF
d_gene: .; v_gene: TRBV3-1/TRBV3-2; CDR3aa: CASSHRNTGELFF
d_gene: .; v_gene: TRBV29-1; CDR3aa: CSVEDPIDGVGPNTEAFF
d_gene: TRBD1; v_gene: TRBV28; CDR3aa: CASSPLLGGSTEAFF
d_gene: .; v_gene: TRBV19; CDR3aa: CASSIYSTNTEAFF
d_gene: TRBD2; v_gene: TRBV11-3; CDR3aa: CASSLVVRPTSGGQGEQFF
d_gene: .; v_gene: TRBV11-2; CDR3aa: CASSLGPGTSSNYGYTF
d_gene: .; v_gene: TRBV21-1; CDR3aa: CASSTPFVGCTDTQYF
d_gene: TRBD1; v_gene: TRBV10-1; CDR3aa: CAARDSFTGELFF
d_gene: .; v_gene: TRBV7-2; CDR3aa: CASSLVGGYGNTIYF
d_gene: .; v_gene: TRBV9; CDR3aa: CASSVGRAFNNSPLHF
d_gene: .; v_gene: TRBV7-8; CDR3aa: CASSLEAEVQETQYF
d_gene: TRBD1; v_gene: TRBV28; CDR3aa: CASSLGQYNSPLHF
d_gene: .; v_gene: TRBV7-9; CDR3aa: CASSFDKSYEQYF
d_gene: .; v_gene: TRBV5-6; CDR3aa: CASKNRAGTEAFF
d_gene: .; v_gene: TRBV7-3; CDR3aa: CASSLLPGRGTEAFF
d_gene: .; v_gene: TRBV9; CDR3aa: CASSVAYQGFDEQFF
d_gene: .; v_gene: TRBV19; CDR3aa: CASSMFGGYSTDTQYF
d_gene: TRBD1; v_gene: TRBV5-1; CDR3aa: CASSSQGANGELFF
d_gene: .; v_gene: TRBV10-3; CDR3aa: CAITSSGGKSNTEAFF
d_gene: TRBD1; v_gene: TRBV18; CDR3aa: CASSPGTGNYGYTF
d_gene: TRBD1; v_gene: TRBV9; CDR3aa: CASSRGQLIYGYTF
d_gene: .; v_gene: TRBV27; CDR3aa: CASSKEASSYNEQFF
d_gene: .; v_gene: TRBV14; CDR3aa: CASSQAGEPQHF
d_gene: .; v_gene: TRBV7-9; CDR3aa: CASSGMGPSLGYGYTF
d_gene: .; v_gene: TRBV12-3/TRBV12-4; CDR3aa: CASSFSSNYGYTF
d_gene: .; v_gene: TRBV13; CDR3aa: CASSFLYNEQFF
d_gene: .; v_gene: TRBV24-1; CDR3aa: CATSGTRGFYNEQFF
d_gene: .; v_gene: TRBV19; CDR3aa: CASRRLGGSGYTF
d_gene: .; v_gene: TRBV27; CDR3aa: CASSRGYSYEQYF
d_gene: TRBD1; v_gene: TRBV6-2/TRBV6-3; CDR3aa: CASSYSFIGTGQDPYEQYF
d_gene: .; v_gene: TRBV7-3; CDR3aa: CASSLKVTGSAFF
d_gene: .; v_gene: TRBV3-1/TRBV3-2; CDR3aa: CASSQRWGADGYTF